Below are 2 T cell receptor beta chains sequenced from a single sample in a study of blood T cell repertoires in COVID-19. The method was immunoSEQ multiplex PCR; TCRdb's version includes in-frame clones alone and lacks a portion of them. The sample shows some 19,000 clones, 80% to 90% of them seen only once. The specimen was peripheral blood. These receptors all come from a man between 60 and 75 years old with active COVID-19.

This chain connects TRBV5-1 to TRBJ2-1; 8 nucleotides align to TRBD1. The CDR3 extends over 15 amino acids. The germline gives CDR1 SGHRS, CDR2 YFSETQ. V was clipped by 7 bases and J by 8 bases; unmatched bases: 14. CDR3 sequence (DNA): TGCGCCAGCGTGCCTCAGGGGGCGCTTATCCATGAGCAGTTCTTC. Amino acids: CASVPQGALIHEQFF.

CDR3 bases: TGTGCCAGCAGCCAAACAGCTGAGATTCGGCCCCAGCATTTT. It is translated as CASSQTAEIRPQHF. J is TRBJ1-5 and V is TRBV3-1 (or the pseudogene TRBV3-2); D remains ambiguous. Germline V gene lookup returns CDR1 LGHDT and CDR2 YNNKEL (reference sequence). The CDR3 is 14 amino acids. V dropped 2 bases and J dropped 9 bases, with 14 bases sitting between them.